These 27 T cell receptor beta chains came from one sample sequenced in a study of cytomegalovirus exposure and HLA in healthy donors. Assay: immunoSEQ multiplex PCR; the TCRdb copy retains only in-frame clones and omits some. Of a few hundred thousand clones in the sample, roughly 88% are singletons; the top ten hold about 0.96%. The sequenced material came from PBMCs. The receptors were gathered from a man aged 25 to 40 in good health and CMV-seronegative.

This rearrangement joins TRBV5-4 to TRBJ1-4; weak D call: TRBD1 (6 bases). The CDR3 totals 17 residues. Germline V gene data show CDR1 as SGHNT and CDR2 as YYREEE (reference sequence). V lost 3 bases and J 5 bases, leaving 20 bases between the germline ends. CDR3 amino acids: CASSSKRDRTSNEKLFF. The CDR3, as DNA: TGTGCCAGCAGCTCCAAACGTGACAGGACTTCGAATGAAAAACTGTTTTTT.

This clone appeared a single time. The V call is TRBV2, the J call TRBJ1-3; 7 bases map to TRBD1. Trimming took 6 bases from V and 0 from J; bases not matched to a gene: 20. This CDR3 region has 20 residues. Germline values: CDR1 SNHLY, CDR2 FYNNEI. The CDR3 is CASSDLSGTVYQLSGNTIYF. CDR3 nucleotides: TGTGCCAGCAGCGACCTATCCGGGACAGTTTATCAACTCTCTGGAAACACCATATATTTT.

The V gene is TRBV7-8, the J gene TRBJ1-1, with TRBD1 matching over 9 bases. Germline CDR1 reads SGHVS; CDR2 reads FQNEAQ. The CDR3 runs to 15 residues. J gave up 0 bases and V 3 bases, and 2 bases lay outside the gene matches. The CDR3 sequence is CASSLGQGLNTEAFF. As DNA, the CDR3 is TGTGCCAGCAGCTTGGGACAGGGACTGAACACTGAAGCTTTCTTT.

The V gene is TRBV27, the J gene TRBJ2-7; TRBD1 is a possible D gene (6 bases). The germline gives CDR1 MNHEY, CDR2 SMNVEV (reference sequence). V lost 3 bases and J lost 2, with 14 bases in between. There are 15 residues in the CDR3. The CDR3 spells CASSFDLQGTYEQYF. CDR3 bases: TGTGCCAGCAGTTTCGACCTCCAGGGGACCTACGAGCAGTACTTC.

The gene calls are TRBV11-2 and TRBJ1-5; D remains ambiguous. The CDR3 totals 18 residues. The germline gives CDR1 SGHAT, CDR2 FQNNGV. V lost 0 bases and J lost 0, with 15 bases in between. The CDR3 region is CASSLDVQAGNSNQPQHF. The CDR3 bases are TGTGCCAGCAGCTTAGATGTACAAGCGGGTAATAGCAATCAGCCCCAGCATTTT.

Comment on this clone: Relative to the germline gene, one junction end is altered; a read error may explain this. V is TRBV4-3 and J is TRBJ1-4; 9 positions agree with TRBD1. Per the germline V gene, CDR1 is LGHNA and CDR2 is YSLEER. This CDR3 contains 15 residues. CDR3 residues: CASSEDRGFNEKLFF. The CDR3 region has the DNA TGCGCCAGCAGCGAAGACAGGGGGTTTAATGAAAAACTGTTTTTT.

The gene calls are TRBV7-4 and TRBJ1-1; weak D call: TRBD1 (6 bases). This CDR3 contains 17 residues. Germline lookup yields CDR1 SGHVT and CDR2 SQSDAQ. Trimming took 5 bases from V and 3 from J, leaving 22 bases between them. The CDR3 sequence is CASSQGGLKPGDTEAFF. CDR3 bases: TGTGCCAGCAGCCAAGGTGGTCTAAAACCAGGGGACACTGAAGCTTTCTTT.

This clone has only a few counts. The rearrangement links TRBV4-1 to TRBJ1-6; D unresolved. In germline, CDR1 is MGHRA, CDR2 YSYEKL. This CDR3 contains 17 residues. The ends were cut back, 0 bases at V and 1 base at J, with 10 bases in the middle. CDR3 sequence reads: CASSQDRGLSYNSPLHF. CDR3 coding DNA: TGCGCCAGCAGCCAAGATCGGGGTTTGTCCTATAATTCACCCCTCCACTTT.

The rearrangement links TRBV15 to TRBJ1-4; possibly TRBD1 for D (5 bases). Germline CDR1 LNHNV, CDR2 YYDKDF (reference sequence). There are 17 residues in the CDR3. Trimming removed 0 bases at V and 2 bases at J, with 13 bases between. The CDR3 spells CATSRDQLGGTNEKLFF. Written as DNA, the CDR3 is TGTGCCACCAGCAGAGACCAGTTGGGGGGGACTAATGAAAAACTGTTTTTT.

Remarks on this clone: This sample also contains other DNA sequences that code for the same CDR3. The rearrangement joins TRBV4-1 to TRBJ2-5; D is possibly TRBD1 (5 bases). Germline V gives CDR1 MGHRA, CDR2 YSYEKL. Deletions cut 1 base from V and 2 bases from J, with 8 bases between. CDR3 length: 14 amino acids. The CDR3 protein is CASSQVGLQETQYF. The DNA for the CDR3 is TGCGCCAGCAGCCAAGTGGGGCTACAAGAGACCCAGTACTTC.

The CDR3 DNA sequence: TGTGCCAGCGGGGGACAGGGGGGCTCCGGGGAGCTGTTTTTT. Translated, it gives CASGGQGGSGELFF. The rearrangement joins TRBV2 to TRBJ2-2, with 11 bases matching TRBD1. Germline values: CDR1 SNHLY, CDR2 FYNNEI. The V segment lost 8 bases and the J segment 6 bases; nucleotides outside the gene matches: 5. This CDR3 spans 14 amino acids.

This clone was found a few times. The chain carries TRBV9 and TRBJ1-2; D is perhaps TRBD1 (6 bases). Germline CDR1 is SGDLS and CDR2 is YYNGEE. The CDR3 is 12 residues long. Trimming took off 7 bases at V and 4 bases at J, with 11 bases between the two ends. The CDR3 region has the DNA TGTGCCAGCCACAGGGAGGGCTATGGCTACACCTTC. This sequence encodes CASHREGYGYTF. Using reference TRBV9 and TRBJ1-2 for the parts outside the CDR3, the full variable domain is DSGVTQTPKHLITATGQRVTLRCSPRSGDLSVYWYQQSLDQGLQFLIQYYNGEERAKGNILERFSAQQFPDLHSELNLSSLELGDSALYFCASHREGYGYTFGSGTRLTVV.

The chain joins TRBV27 to TRBJ1-2, with no clear D. The CDR3 contains 16 residues. In germline, CDR1 is MNHEY, CDR2 SMNVEV (reference sequence). The V end lost 5 bases, the J end lost 5 bases, and 21 bases lay between the germline ends. The CDR3, as DNA: TGTGCCAGCAGTCAGCGCGGCCGGGGAGGGTATTATGGCTACACCTTC. It yields the protein CASSQRGRGGYYGYTF.

This clone was recorded once. The gene calls are TRBV5-1 and TRBJ2-3; 7 nucleotides line up with TRBD1. The CDR3 runs to 16 residues. In germline, CDR1 is SGHRS, CDR2 YFSETQ. V gave up 2 bases and J gave up 2 bases; unmatched junction bases: 8. CDR3 coding DNA: TGCGCCAGCAGCTTCGGGACAGATGGTTACACAGATACGCAGTATTTT. This translates into CASSFGTDGYTDTQYF.

The chain employs TRBV7-9 and TRBJ2-7; perhaps TRBD2 as D (6 bases). This CDR3 comprises 15 residues. V lost 0 bases, J lost 5 bases, and 14 bases lay in between. In germline, CDR1 is SEHNR, CDR2 FQNEAQ (reference sequence). CDR3 in amino acids: CASSLAGLALDEQYF. DNA for the CDR3: TGTGCCAGCAGCTTAGCAGGGCTAGCGCTCGACGAGCAGTACTTC.

The chain recombines TRBV5-1 with TRBJ2-7, with a possible D match to TRBD1 (5 bases). CDR1 and CDR2 from the germline V gene are SGHRS and YFSETQ. The CDR3 totals 16 residues. The V gene lost 0 bases and the J gene lost 1 base, with 14 bases spanning the gap. CDR3 protein: CASSLDGLTESYEQYF. DNA for the CDR3: TGCGCCAGCAGCTTGGATGGCTTGACAGAATCCTACGAGCAGTACTTC.

The chain has TRBV5-6 and TRBJ2-3, with 7 positions matching TRBD2. Per the germline V gene, CDR1 is SGHDT and CDR2 is YYEEEE. The CDR3 extends over 14 amino acids. The V segment lost 0 bases and the J segment 2 bases; nucleotides outside the gene matches: 0. For the CDR3, the DNA is TGTGCCAGCAGCTTGGGGGACTACACAGATACGCAGTATTTT. It specifies CASSLGDYTDTQYF.

V usage is TRBV29-1 and J usage is TRBJ2-7, with a weak D call TRBD1 (6 bases). The CDR3 runs to 14 residues. The V end was cut by 3 bases, the J end by 6 bases, with 18 bases between. CDR1 is SQVTM and CDR2 is ANQGSEA in the germline V gene. CDR3 sequence: CSVEGATGPGEQYF. Here the CDR3 DNA reads TGCAGCGTTGAGGGGGCAACAGGTCCGGGCGAGCAGTACTTC.

This sequence joins TRBV27 and TRBJ2-1; 7 bases match TRBD1. This CDR3 has 15 amino acids. Trimming took 5 bases from V and 4 from J; bases not matched to a gene: 8. CDR1 and CDR2 from the germline V gene are MNHEY and SMNVEV (reference sequence). The CDR3 loop is CASSGYRGGYNEQFF. The CDR3 DNA reads as TGTGCCAGCAGTGGATACAGGGGCGGATACAATGAGCAGTTCTTC.

This clone was detected a few times. The rearrangement uses TRBV18 and TRBJ2-1, with D maybe TRBD1 (6 bases). Germline loops: CDR1 KGHSH, CDR2 LQKENI. The CDR3 runs to 15 residues. V gave up 8 bases and J gave up 5 bases, with 19 bases separating them. The CDR3 DNA reads as TGTGCCAGCACACAAAATCCAGGGGCCGACAATGAGCAGTTCTTC. Amino acid sequence: CASTQNPGADNEQFF.

The chain carries TRBV27 and TRBJ1-1, with 7 bases matching TRBD1. This CDR3 contains 15 residues. Losses at the gene ends were 6 bases for V and 4 bases for J; bases not matched to a gene: 11. The germline gives CDR1 MNHEY, CDR2 SMNVEV (reference sequence). CDR3 residues: CASRPTRRGITEAFF. CDR3 nucleotides: TGTGCCAGCAGACCAACCCGCAGGGGGATCACTGAAGCTTTCTTT.

The chain has TRBV5-1 and TRBJ2-3, with TRBD2 matching over 8 bases. This CDR3 has 17 amino acids. Germline V gene sequence: CDR1 SGHRS, CDR2 YFSETQ. With V trimmed by 0 bases and J by 2 bases, 8 bases remained unmatched. Here the CDR3 DNA reads TGCGCCAGCAGCTTGGGGCGCGGGGGGCGTCTCACAGATACGCAGTATTTT. It is translated as CASSLGRGGRLTDTQYF.

The rearrangement links TRBV2 to TRBJ1-1; 9 nucleotides align to TRBD1. Looked up from germline, CDR1 is SNHLY and CDR2 is FYNNEI. CDR3 size: 13 residues. The J segment lost 1 base and the V segment lost 8 bases, leaving 2 bases of the junction unmatched. Written as DNA, the CDR3 is TGTGCCAGCGGGGACAGGGCGAACACTGAAGCTTTCTTT. Protein sequence: CASGDRANTEAFF.

This clone showed up just a few times. The chain links TRBV6-6 to TRBJ2-1; 7 bases are a match to TRBD1. Germline assignment: CDR1 MNHNY and CDR2 SVGAGI (reference sequence). V gave up 6 bases and J gave up 8 bases; unmatched junction bases: 7. This CDR3 contains 13 residues. CDR3 nucleotide sequence: TGTGCCAGCAGCCCCAGGGGGATGTATGAGCAGTTCTTC. It codes for CASSPRGMYEQFF.

This clone was detected once. The J gene is TRBJ1-5, the V gene TRBV28, with D maybe TRBD1 (6 bases). The length of the CDR3 is 14 residues. Germline assignment: CDR1 MDHEN and CDR2 SYDVKM. CDR3: CVTEGQFSNQPQHF. In nucleotides, the CDR3 is TGTGTCACAGAAGGACAGTTCAGCAATCAGCCCCAGCATTTT.

The CDR3 nucleotides read TGTGCCAGCAGCTTCCGACTAGCGGGGGGGCCCTTCCAGTCAGATACGCAGTATTTT. The encoded protein is CASSFRLAGGPFQSDTQYF. This chain joins TRBV13 and TRBJ2-3; 14 bases fit TRBD2. The ends lost 3 bases at V and 4 bases at J; junction bases unmatched: 12. CDR3 length: 19 amino acids. The germline V gene has CDR1 PRHDT and CDR2 FYEKMQ (reference sequence).

The chain uses TRBV19 and TRBJ1-2; TRBD1 aligns across 7 bases. The germline V gene has CDR1 LNHDA and CDR2 SQIVND (reference sequence). The CDR3 is 17 residues long. V lost 5 bases and J lost 8; bases outside the gene matches: 20. The CDR3, as DNA: TGTGCCAGTAGTCCAGGGGGGCAGTCGCGGATTTCTGAGGGCTACACCTTC. Translation: CASSPGGQSRISEGYTF.